Listed below are T cell receptor beta chains from one sample, sequenced in a study of blood T cells in healthy people across ages. Via MiXCR, TCRdb re-called the 5' RACE reads, giving one row per CDR3 protein. The table records 1.5 million to 1.9 million distinct CDR3 sequences, 40% to 45% of them present only once. Sequencing was carried out using blood. The receptors come from a woman between 18 and 29 years old in good health. CDR3s include the opening cysteine and the closing phenylalanine or tryptophan. The order of the fields is clone size, D gene, J gene, V gene, CDR3 protein, CDR3 DNA. A D gene is named only where the DNA matches it firmly. For some rows the clone size is stated as once, few or many, or as a class when expanded; others skip it.

.	.	TRBJ2-3	TRBV28	CASSTNSPDTQYF	TGTGCCAGCAGTACCAATTCCCCAGATACGCAGTATTTT
few	TRBD1	TRBJ2-7	TRBV12-3/TRBV12-4	CASSPFRDRGGEQYF	TGTGCCAGCAGTCCATTCCGGGACAGGGGTGGGGAGCAGTACTTC
.	TRBD1	TRBJ2-7	TRBV6-2/TRBV6-3	CASSANRQGSYEQYF	TGTGCCAGCAGTGCAAATCGACAGGGAAGTTACGAGCAGTACTTC
many	TRBD1	TRBJ2-7	TRBV7-2	CASSLGTGYEQYF	TGCGCCAGCAGCTTGGGGACAGGCTACGAGCAGTACTTC
.	.	TRBJ2-1	TRBV27	CASSFAMEGYNEQFF	TGTGCCAGCAGTTTTGCCATGGAGGGTTACAATGAGCAGTTCTTC
once	.	TRBJ2-7	TRBV9	CASSRDGGSESEQYF	TGTGCCAGCAGCCGGGACGGGGGATCAGAGTCCGAGCAGTACTTC
few	TRBD2	TRBJ2-1	TRBV5-6	CASSPVRAGESYNEQFF	TGTGCCAGCAGCCCCGTCCGGGCGGGAGAGAGTTACAATGAGCAGTTCTTC
.	TRBD1	TRBJ1-2	TRBV7-8	CASSLAGTGFSNYGYTF	TGTGCCAGCAGCCTCGCCGGGACAGGTTTTTCTAACTATGGCTACACCTTC
few	TRBD1	TRBJ1-5	TRBV7-9	CASSSGTGPNQPQHF	TGTGCCAGCAGCTCAGGGACAGGCCCCAATCAGCCCCAGCATTTT
.	.	TRBJ2-7	TRBV4-1	CASSQVIGLGTYEQYF	TGCGCCAGCAGCCAAGTAATCGGGCTTGGAACCTACGAGCAGTACTTC
.	.	TRBJ2-1	TRBV29-1	CSVNTRATEQFF	TGCAGCGTTAATACCCGAGCTACCGAGCAGTTCTTC
.	.	TRBJ1-6	TRBV7-9	CASSEGAGSSYNSPLHF	TGTGCCAGCAGCGAAGGGGCAGGATCCTCCTATAATTCACCCCTCCACTTT
.	.	TRBJ1-2	TRBV12-3/TRBV12-4	CASSYQANYGYTF	TGTGCCAGCAGTTATCAGGCCAACTATGGCTACACCTTC
few	TRBD1	TRBJ2-7	TRBV10-3	CAIRGQGHEQYF	TGTGCCATCAGAGGACAGGGCCACGAGCAGTACTTC
.	.	TRBJ1-5	TRBV3-1	CASRQQSNQPQHF	TGTGCCAGCAGGCAACAAAGCAATCAGCCCCAGCATTTT
.	TRBD1	TRBJ1-2	TRBV7-9	CASSPKPGGMDYGYTF	TGTGCCAGCAGCCCAAAACCAGGGGGCATGGACTATGGCTACACCTTC
.	TRBD1	TRBJ1-4	TRBV14	CASSQWTGQGADKLFF	TGTGCCAGCAGCCAATGGACCGGACAGGGGGCAGATAAACTGTTTTTT
.	.	TRBJ2-1	TRBV7-2	CASSCVKLNEQFF	TGTGCCAGCAGCTGTGTGAAATTGAATGAGCAGTTCTTC
.	.	TRBJ2-5	TRBV9	CASSVQGLAETQYF	TGTGCCAGCAGCGTACAAGGACTCGCAGAGACCCAGTACTTC
once	.	TRBJ2-3	TRBV5-1	CASGLRVDTQYF	TGCGCCAGCGGCTTGAGGGTAGATACGCAGTATTTT
.	TRBD2	TRBJ2-1	TRBV9	CASSLRVTSGNYNEQFF	TGTGCCAGCAGCTTACGAGTGACTAGCGGGAACTACAATGAGCAGTTCTTC
.	TRBD1	TRBJ1-5	TRBV6-6	CASSPKQGAGNQPQHF	TGTGCCAGCAGCCCTAAACAGGGGGCGGGCAATCAGCCCCAGCATTTT
few	TRBD1	TRBJ2-3	TRBV7-8	CASITYVGDRHHFTQYF	TGTGCCAGCATTACCTACGTCGGGGACAGGCACCATTTTACGCAGTATTTT